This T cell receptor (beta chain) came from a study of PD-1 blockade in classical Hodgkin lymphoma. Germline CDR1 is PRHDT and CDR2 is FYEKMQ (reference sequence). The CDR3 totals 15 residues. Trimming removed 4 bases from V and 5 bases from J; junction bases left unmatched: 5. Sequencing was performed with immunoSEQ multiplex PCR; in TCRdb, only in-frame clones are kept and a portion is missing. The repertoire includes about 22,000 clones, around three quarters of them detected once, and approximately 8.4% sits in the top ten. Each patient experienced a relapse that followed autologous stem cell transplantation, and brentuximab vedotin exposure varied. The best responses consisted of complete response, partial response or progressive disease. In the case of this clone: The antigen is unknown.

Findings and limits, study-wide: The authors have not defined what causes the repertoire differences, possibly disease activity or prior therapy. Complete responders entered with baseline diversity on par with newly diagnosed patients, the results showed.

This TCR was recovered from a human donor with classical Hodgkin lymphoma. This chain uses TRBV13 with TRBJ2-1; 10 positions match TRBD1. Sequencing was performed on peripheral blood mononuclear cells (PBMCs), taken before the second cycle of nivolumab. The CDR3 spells CASSSSGQGDNEQFF. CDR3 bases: TGTGCCAGCAGCTCCTCAGGACAGGGGGACAATGAGCAGTTCTTC.